This passage covers 24 T cell receptor beta chains from one sample sequenced in a study of cytomegalovirus exposure and HLA in healthy donors (dated by TCRdb to between 2016 and 2019). The library was prepared using the immunoSEQ multiplex PCR assay. The multiplex PCR relied on a mix of 60 forward primers for TCR Vbeta segments and 13 reverse primers for TCR Jbeta segments. TCRdb carries this immuneACCESS record with in-frame sequences only. Its versions omit some clonotypes, under half of them owing to an unresolved V gene in the studies checked, with the rest unexplained. The sample data list about 160,000 clones, and about 88% of these were observed just once. The ten largest clonotypes hold more than 2% of the sample. Input material: PBMCs. The receptors were sampled from a man aged 18 to 29 in good health and CMV-seropositive.

This chain uses TRBV6-5 with TRBJ2-6; the D is unclear. Trimming cost V 6 bases and J 5 bases, with 8 bases left between them. The CDR3 loop spans 13 amino acids. The germline CDR1 and CDR2 sequences are MNHEY and SVGAGI. DNA of the CDR3: TGTGCCAGCAGATCCCCGTGGGCCAACGTCCTGACTTTC. It codes for CASRSPWANVLTF.

This clone was observed once. V and J are TRBV11-3 and TRBJ2-1, with a weak D call TRBD1 (6 bases). The CDR3 has 14 amino acids. The germline V gene encodes CDR1 SGHNT and CDR2 YENEEA. With 4 bases removed from V and 5 bases from J, the gap between germline ends came to 12 bases. The CDR3 bases are TGTGCCAGCAGCTCCTACGGACAGAACAATGAGCAGTTCTTC. It yields the protein CASSSYGQNNEQFF. Full variable domain (missing parts from reference TRBV11-3 and TRBJ2-1): EAGVVQSPRYKIIEKKQPVAFWCNPISGHNTLYWYLQNLGQGPELLIRYENEEAVDDSQLPKDRFSAERLKGVDSTLKIQPAELGDSAVYLCASSSYGQNNEQFFGPGTRLTVL.

CDR3 sequence: CASSLAGSSGANVLTF. The CDR3 DNA reads TGCGCCAGCAGCTTGGCCGGGAGCTCTGGGGCCAACGTCCTGACTTTC. The chain joins TRBV5-1 to TRBJ2-6, with D possibly TRBD2 on 6 matching bases. This CDR3 comprises 16 residues. CDR1 is SGHRS and CDR2 is YFSETQ in the germline V gene. V lost 0 bases and J 0 bases, leaving 7 bases between the germline ends.

The gene calls are TRBV11-2 and TRBJ1-1; 9 bases agree with TRBD1. The germline V gene encodes CDR1 SGHAT and CDR2 FQNNGV. This CDR3 region has 14 residues. The V segment lost 5 bases and the J segment 5 bases; nucleotides outside the gene matches: 6. Written as DNA, the CDR3 is TGTGCCAGCAGCATACAGGGGGCCCGAACTGAAGCTTTCTTT. It specifies CASSIQGARTEAFF.

This chain uses TRBV11-3 with TRBJ2-7; 8 bases align to TRBD2. The germline gives CDR1 SGHNT, CDR2 YENEEA. CDR3 length: 17 amino acids. V was pared by 0 bases and J by 2 bases, with 9 bases of the junction left unmatched. CDR3: CASSLDGRLAGPYEQYF. CDR3 nucleotides: TGTGCCAGCAGCTTAGATGGCCGGCTAGCGGGCCCCTACGAGCAGTACTTC.

V and J are TRBV5-6 and TRBJ2-5, with a weak D call TRBD1 (6 bases). The J call is doubtful: the DNA matches TRBJ2-7 better. This CDR3 has 13 amino acids. CDR1 and CDR2 from the germline V gene are SGHDT and YYEEEE. DNA of the CDR3: TGTGCCAGCAGCTTGGGTAACAGGGACGAGCAGTACTTC. It yields the protein CASSLGNRDEQYF.

This chain uses TRBV13 with TRBJ2-3, with D maybe TRBD2 (5 bases). The CDR3 extends over 16 amino acids. Trimming cost V 5 bases and J 3 bases, with 18 bases left between them. Germline loops: CDR1 PRHDT, CDR2 FYEKMQ (reference sequence). In DNA, the CDR3 is TGTGCCAGCAGCGCCGGGAACAGAATGAATACAGATACGCAGTATTTT. This encodes CASSAGNRMNTDTQYF.

The chain employs TRBV7-2 and TRBJ2-1; tentatively, D is TRBD1 (6 bases). This CDR3 has 15 amino acids. Trimming shortened V by 0 bases and J by 6 bases, and 12 bases separated the two germline ends. Germline CDR1 SGHTA, CDR2 FQGNSA. CDR3 DNA: TGTGCCAGCAGCTTAGCAGGGGGAATCTTCAATGAGCAGTTCTTC. It translates to CASSLAGGIFNEQFF. Supplemented by reference TRBV7-2 and TRBJ2-1, the full variable domain reads GAGVSQSPSNKVTEKGKDVELRCDPISGHTALYWYRQSLGQGLEFLIYFQGNSAPDKSGLPSDRFSAERTGGSVSTLTIQRTQQEDSAVYLCASSLAGGIFNEQFFGPGTRLTVL.

The chain recombines TRBV4-3 with TRBJ1-2; TRBD1 aligns across 8 bases. In germline, CDR1 is LGHNA, CDR2 YSLEER. The CDR3 totals 17 residues. J was trimmed by 0 bases and V by 3 bases; bases with no gene match: 9. The CDR3 spells CASSQGTGQTSNYGYTF. DNA of the CDR3: TGCGCCAGCAGCCAGGGGACAGGACAGACATCTAACTATGGCTACACCTTC.

This chain uses TRBV4-1 with TRBJ1-3; D may be TRBD1 (5 bases). The CDR3 is made up of 17 amino acids. Germline V gene lookup returns CDR1 MGHRA and CDR2 YSYEKL. The V end lost 7 bases, the J end lost 2 bases, and 21 bases lay between the germline ends. The CDR3 protein is CASIESPFGGTGNTIYF. In DNA form, the CDR3 reads TGCGCCAGCATCGAATCCCCGTTCGGGGGAACTGGAAACACCATATATTTT.

The chain links TRBV2 to TRBJ1-1, with D possibly TRBD1 on 5 matching bases. The germline V gene has CDR1 SNHLY and CDR2 FYNNEI. Trimming left V 11 bases short and J 0 bases short, with 10 bases between. This CDR3 has 12 amino acids. In nucleotides, the CDR3 is TGTGCCGGCACAGGTATGAACACTGAAGCTTTCTTT. Its protein product is CAGTGMNTEAFF.

The rearrangement uses TRBV6-6 and TRBJ1-1, with a possible D match to TRBD1 (5 bases). Per the germline V gene, CDR1 is MNHNY and CDR2 is SVGAGI (reference sequence). This CDR3 region has 14 residues. Deletions cut 5 bases from V and 0 bases from J, with 10 bases between. This CDR3 is CASSRQTLNTEAFF. Written as DNA, the CDR3 is TGTGCCAGCAGTCGACAGACTTTGAACACTGAAGCTTTCTTT.

The V call is TRBV30, the J call TRBJ1-5, with 7 positions matching TRBD1. CDR1 is GTSNPN and CDR2 is SVGIG in the germline V gene (reference sequence). V shed 2 bases and J 3 bases; nucleotides not matched to a gene: 13. This CDR3 is built from 17 residues. The CDR3 coding sequence is TGTGCCTGGAGTATCTCGTTATTCGGGACAGCCAATCAGCCCCAGCATTTT. Protein product: CAWSISLFGTANQPQHF.

This clone turned up a few times. This chain links TRBV15 with TRBJ2-3; no definite D call. V gave up 0 bases and J gave up 2 bases, with 9 bases separating them. Germline V gene sequence: CDR1 LNHNV, CDR2 YYDKDF (reference sequence). The CDR3 length is 15 residues. The chain's CDR3 is CATSRDQADTDTQYF. DNA of the CDR3: TGTGCCACCAGCAGAGATCAGGCAGACACAGATACGCAGTATTTT.

The chain carries TRBV4-2 and TRBJ1-1, with D possibly matching TRBD1 (6 bases). The germline V and J ends were trimmed by 1 base and 6 bases, with 9 bases remaining between them. This CDR3 region has 13 residues. Germline V gives CDR1 LGHNA, CDR2 YNFKEQ. The CDR3 nucleotides read TGTGCCAGCAGCCAAGTTGCAGGGGCTGAAGCTTTCTTT. Protein: CASSQVAGAEAFF.

The chain employs TRBV6-4 and TRBJ2-3; tentative D call: TRBD2 (6 bases). Germline CDR1 and CDR2: MRHNA and SNTAGT. This CDR3 region has 17 residues. Trimming removed 2 bases from V and 2 bases from J, with 17 bases in between. The CDR3 nucleotides read TGTGCCAGCAGTGACCCGTCTAGCGAGAAGAACACAGATACGCAGTATTTT. Its translation is CASSDPSSEKNTDTQYF.

The chain combines TRBV30 with TRBJ1-1; the D is unclear. Germline CDR1 reads GTSNPN; CDR2 reads SVGIG (reference sequence). The CDR3 extends over 13 amino acids. Deletions cut 0 bases from V and 1 base from J, with 6 bases between. CDR3 DNA: TGTGCCTGGAGTGTACAAACGAACACTGAAGCTTTCTTT. Amino acids: CAWSVQTNTEAFF.

The rearrangement links TRBV7-9 to TRBJ2-5; 7 bases line up with TRBD2. The germline V gene encodes CDR1 SEHNR and CDR2 FQNEAQ (reference sequence). Losses at the gene ends were 2 bases for V and 2 bases for J; bases not matched to a gene: 17. The CDR3 loop spans 19 amino acids. The CDR3 sequence: CASSLSSVWDWREQETQYF. CDR3 nucleotide sequence: TGTGCCAGCAGCTTATCAAGTGTTTGGGATTGGCGGGAGCAAGAGACCCAGTACTTC.

In the case of this clone: This sample also contains other DNA sequences that code for the same CDR3. The rearrangement joins TRBV6-1 to TRBJ2-3; tentative D call: TRBD2 (7 bases). Trimming cost V 2 bases and J 4 bases, with 13 bases left between them. This CDR3 contains 15 residues. Per germline, CDR1 MNHNS and CDR2 SASEGT. The CDR3 here is CASSEFGGASDTQYF. The CDR3 DNA reads as TGTGCCAGCAGTGAATTTGGGGGGGCGTCAGATACGCAGTATTTT.

The V gene is TRBV11-1, the J gene TRBJ2-7; 7 bases are shared with TRBD2. The CDR3 runs 16 residues. With V trimmed by 5 bases and J by 6 bases, 16 bases remained unmatched. Germline lookup yields CDR1 SGHAT and CDR2 FQDESV (reference sequence). CDR3 bases: TGTGCCAGCAGCCCACGCCCGGCGGGAGCAGGCTCCGAGCAGTACTTC. This codes for CASSPRPAGAGSEQYF.

The V gene is TRBV7-9, the J gene TRBJ2-5; the D gene is possibly TRBD1 (6 bases). Trimming removed 5 bases at V and 4 bases at J, with 14 bases between. The germline gives CDR1 SEHNR, CDR2 FQNEAQ (reference sequence). The CDR3 runs 14 residues. The CDR3 DNA reads TGTGCCAGCAGCCCGACACAGGGTAGAGAGACCCAGTACTTC. Amino acids: CASSPTQGRETQYF.

The J gene is TRBJ2-7, the V gene TRBV6-5; 7 bases align to TRBD1. Trimming at V came to 0 bases and at J to 5 bases, leaving 7 bases not matched to a gene. In germline, CDR1 is MNHEY, CDR2 SVGAGI. The CDR3 is 15 amino acids. Here the CDR3 reads CASSYSPTGVDEQYF. The CDR3 nucleotides are TGTGCCAGCAGTTACTCGCCTACAGGGGTCGACGAGCAGTACTTC.

V is TRBV5-6 and J is TRBJ1-1; 12 positions agree with TRBD1. The CDR3 has 14 residues. Trimming took 2 bases from V and 9 from J; bases not matched to a gene: 5. CDR1 is SGHDT and CDR2 is YYEEEE in the germline V gene. DNA for the CDR3: TGTGCCAGCAGCTTTACCGGGACAGGGGGCAAAGCTTTCTTT. This sequence encodes CASSFTGTGGKAFF.

The gene calls are TRBV2 and TRBJ2-2; the D gene is possibly TRBD2 (6 bases). V shed 4 bases and J shed 7 bases, with 16 bases lying between them. The length of the CDR3 is 15 residues. The germline CDR1 and CDR2 sequences are SNHLY and FYNNEI. In DNA form, the CDR3 reads TGTGCCAGCAGTGGGGCGGCGGGGTCTCTCGGGGAGCTGTTTTTT. Amino acid sequence: CASSGAAGSLGELFF.